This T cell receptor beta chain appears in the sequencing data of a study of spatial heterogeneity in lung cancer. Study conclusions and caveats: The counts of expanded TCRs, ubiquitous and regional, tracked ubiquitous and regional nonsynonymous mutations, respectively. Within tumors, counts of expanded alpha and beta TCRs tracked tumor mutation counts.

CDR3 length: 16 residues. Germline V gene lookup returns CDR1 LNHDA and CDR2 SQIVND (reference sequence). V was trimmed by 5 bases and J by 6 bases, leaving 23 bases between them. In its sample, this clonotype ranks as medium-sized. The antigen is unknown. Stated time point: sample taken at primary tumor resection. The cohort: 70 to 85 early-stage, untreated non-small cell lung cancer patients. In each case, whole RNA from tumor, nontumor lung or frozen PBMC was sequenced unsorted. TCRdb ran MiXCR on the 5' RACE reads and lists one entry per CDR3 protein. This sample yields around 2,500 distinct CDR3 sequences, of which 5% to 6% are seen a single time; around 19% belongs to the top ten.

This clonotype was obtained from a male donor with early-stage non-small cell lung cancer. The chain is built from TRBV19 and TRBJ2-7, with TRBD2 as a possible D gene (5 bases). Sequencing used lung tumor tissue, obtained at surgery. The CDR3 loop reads CASSPEGRAAKLEQYF. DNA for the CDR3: TGTGCCAGTAGTCCCGAGGGTCGGGCGGCGAAACTCGAGCAGTACTTC.